This TCR beta chain is from a study of post-analysis software for immune sequencing data. Study context: Both relapsing-remitting and secondary progressive multiple sclerosis featured among the disease courses, as did progressive-relapsing multiple sclerosis. Regarding the study as a whole: Controls showed significantly higher normalized Chao1 diversity than did multiple sclerosis patients.

This clonotype has just a few counts. Its antigen is still unknown. Tagging with unique molecular identifiers was a feature of the TCR beta cDNA libraries. Input populations of roughly 0.85 to 11 million T cells gave rise to approximately 480,000 cDNA molecules. TCRdb called the PCR reads again in MiXCR, with one record for every CDR3 protein. The sample lists some 800,000 distinct CDR3 sequences, around 42% occurring once. The sequenced sample consisted of blood. This clonotype was sampled from a girl aged 5 to 17 with multiple sclerosis.

The CDR3 spells CASSPQAIQYF. The CDR3 DNA is TGTGCCAGCAGTCCTCAGGCCATTCAGTACTTC. This chain connects TRBV6-6 to TRBJ2-4; D unresolved. CDR1 MNHNY and CDR2 SVGAGI come from the germline V gene (reference sequence). CDR3 length: 11 residues. The V gene lost 5 bases and the J gene lost 9 bases, with 8 bases spanning the gap.